Below, 23 T cell receptor beta chains from the same sample are listed, as sequenced in a study of blood T cell repertoires in COVID-19. The table came from immunoSEQ multiplex PCR; TCRdb's copy has only in-frame clones and leaves some out. This sample has about 480,000 clones, with about 85% found just once. The material sequenced was PBMCs or T cells enriched from blood (not recorded which). Receptor source: a woman aged 60-75 years who had recovered from COVID-19.

This clone has just a few counts. The chain combines TRBV19 with TRBJ1-5, with 9 bases aligning to TRBD1. After removal of 9 bases from V and 2 bases from J, the junction contained 8 bases not matched to a gene. Germline V CDR1 and CDR2: LNHDA, SQIVND (reference sequence). The CDR3 loop spans 15 amino acids. CDR3 amino acids: CASLSRTGGNQPQHF. CDR3 DNA: TGTGCCAGCCTATCAAGGACAGGGGGCAATCAGCCCCAGCATTTT.

The V call is TRBV5-1, the J call TRBJ1-2; 7 positions match TRBD1. Losses at the gene ends were 4 bases for V and 4 bases for J; bases not matched to a gene: 7. This CDR3 contains 14 residues. CDR1 SGHRS and CDR2 YFSETQ come from the germline V gene. The CDR3 DNA reads TGCGCCAGCAGCAAGGAGGGGACAGTCTATGGCTACACCTTC. This encodes CASSKEGTVYGYTF. The full variable domain, rest sourced from reference TRBV5-1 and TRBJ1-2, is KAGVTQTPRYLIKTRGQQVTLSCSPISGHRSVSWYQQTPGQGLQFLFEYFSETQRNKGNFPGRFSGRQFSNSRSEMNVSTLELGDSALYLCASSKEGTVYGYTFGSGTRLTVV.

The J gene is TRBJ1-1, the V gene TRBV10-3; D might be TRBD1 (5 bases). CDR1 and CDR2 from the germline V gene are ENHRY and SYGVKD. Deletions cut 8 bases from V and 1 base from J, with 8 bases between. The CDR3 runs to 12 residues. The CDR3 reads CAIRGTNTEAFF. In DNA form, the CDR3 reads TGTGCCATCCGGGGGACGAACACTGAAGCTTTCTTT.

The chain couples TRBV9 to TRBJ2-1; D gene unclear. Germline CDR1 SGDLS, CDR2 YYNGEE. CDR3 length equals 15 residues. V lost 4 bases and J lost 0, with 11 bases in between. CDR3 region: CASSPSSSSYNEQFF. As DNA, the CDR3 is TGTGCCAGCAGCCCTTCGTCCAGCTCCTACAATGAGCAGTTCTTC.

The chain has TRBV5-5 and TRBJ1-5; 7 bases are a match to TRBD1. With V trimmed by 3 bases and J by 6 bases, 9 bases remained unmatched. The CDR3 is made up of 15 amino acids. Germline-derived CDR1 and CDR2 are SGHKS and YYEKEE (reference sequence). CDR3 DNA sequence: TGTGCCAGCAGCTGGACTGACAGGGAGCGTCAGCCCCAGCATTTT. Translated: CASSWTDRERQPQHF.

The chain carries TRBV3-1 (or the pseudogene TRBV3-2) and TRBJ1-2; 12 bases map to TRBD1. The CDR3 consists of 16 residues. Germline V gene data show CDR1 as LGHDT and CDR2 as YNNKEL (reference sequence). V shed 4 bases, J shed 8 bases, and the junction held 11 bases outside the gene matches. The CDR3 sequence is CASSPTPGQGAGGYTF. The DNA for the CDR3 is TGTGCCAGCAGCCCGACTCCGGGACAGGGGGCGGGAGGCTACACCTTC.

This chain links TRBV6-5 with TRBJ2-7; 10 bases align to TRBD2. Germline lookup yields CDR1 MNHEY and CDR2 SVGAGI. The junction had 8 bases not matched to a gene; V was cut back by 7 bases and J by 2 bases. This CDR3 region has 15 residues. In DNA, the CDR3 is TGTGCCAGCATCAGCGGGGGGGTCCCGACCTACGAGCAGTACTTC. Its protein is CASISGGVPTYEQYF.

The CDR3 DNA follows: TGTGCCAGCAGTTACTGGACTAGCGGGTTCACAGATACGCAGTATTTT. Amino acids: CASSYWTSGFTDTQYF. The V gene is TRBV6-2 or TRBV6-3, the J gene TRBJ2-3; 11 bases align to TRBD2. Germline V lookup: CDR1 MNHEY, CDR2 SVGEGT. This CDR3 region has 16 residues. Unmatched junction bases numbered 2, after V lost 1 base and J lost 2 bases.

This chain uses TRBV29-1 with TRBJ1-4; 8 nucleotides match TRBD1. This CDR3 has 13 amino acids. The germline CDR1 and CDR2 sequences are SQVTM and ANQGSEA. The trim removed 3 bases at V and 8 bases at J, leaving 5 bases unmatched. For the CDR3, the DNA is TGCAGCGTTGAGACAGGGGATAGCGAAAAACTGTTTTTT. Protein sequence: CSVETGDSEKLFF. Using reference TRBV29-1 and TRBJ1-4 for the parts outside the CDR3, the full variable domain is SAVISQKPSRDICQRGTSLTIQCQVDSQVTMMFWYRQQPGQSLTLIATANQGSEATYESGFVIDKFPISRPNLTFSTLTVSNMSPEDSSIYLCSVETGDSEKLFFGSGTQLSVL.

This chain joins TRBV10-1 and TRBJ2-7; TRBD1 is a possible D gene (5 bases). From germline, CDR1 is WNHNN and CDR2 SYGVQD (reference sequence). This CDR3 comprises 15 residues. Trimming removed 1 base at V and 3 bases at J, with 13 bases between. CDR3 in DNA: TGCGCCAGCAGTGAGTGTTTAGGGCAGGGCTACGAGCAGTACGTC. Translated, it gives CASSECLGQGYEQYV.

This clone was seen more than once but under ten times. This chain uses TRBV4-1 with TRBJ2-7; maybe TRBD2 (6 bases). The CDR3 length is 15 residues. V lost 1 base to trimming and J lost 2 bases, with 12 bases between them. The germline V gene encodes CDR1 MGHRA and CDR2 YSYEKL. CDR3 in amino acids: CASSQVIGGAYEQYF. Here the CDR3 DNA reads TGCGCCAGCAGCCAAGTGATTGGCGGGGCCTACGAGCAGTACTTC.

The CDR3 region is CASSLATGGSYEQYF. The CDR3 nucleotides read TGTGCCAGCAGCTTGGCGACAGGGGGGAGCTACGAGCAGTACTTC. The chain employs TRBV7-6 and TRBJ2-7, with 9 bases fitting TRBD1. With 3 bases clipped from V and 3 bases from J, the junction kept 6 bases outside the gene matches. Germline V CDR1 and CDR2: SGHVS, FNYEAQ. CDR3 size: 15 residues.

This chain joins TRBV29-1 and TRBJ2-1; 10 positions match TRBD2. J was trimmed by 8 bases and V by 6 bases; bases with no gene match: 7. The CDR3 runs 13 residues. Germline loops: CDR1 SQVTM, CDR2 ANQGSEA. The CDR3 spells CSVLAGALYEQFF. Written as DNA, the CDR3 is TGCAGCGTCCTAGCGGGGGCCCTTTATGAGCAGTTCTTC.

The chain has TRBV4-1 and TRBJ2-3; the match to TRBD2 covers 11 bases. V shed 0 bases and J 1 base; nucleotides not matched to a gene: 3. Germline CDR1 is MGHRA and CDR2 is YSYEKL. The CDR3 is 17 residues long. The CDR3: CASSQDGLAGRTDTQYF. The DNA of the CDR3 is TGCGCCAGCAGCCAAGACGGACTAGCGGGTCGCACAGATACGCAGTATTTT.

V gene TRBV13 combines with J gene TRBJ1-6, with 8 positions matching TRBD1. This CDR3 is built from 15 residues. After removal of 5 bases from V and 8 bases from J, the junction contained 8 bases not matched to a gene. Germline lookup yields CDR1 PRHDT and CDR2 FYEKMQ (reference sequence). The CDR3: CASSPNRGIHSPLHF. The CDR3 region has the DNA TGTGCCAGCAGCCCTAACAGGGGGATACATTCACCCCTCCACTTT.

CDR3 in DNA: TGTGCCAGTGAAAGAACGGCCTTTGAGGCAGATACGCAGTATTTT. This encodes CASERTAFEADTQYF. This sequence joins TRBV19 and TRBJ2-3; D ambiguous. CDR1 is LNHDA, CDR2 SQIVND, per germline (reference sequence). The V and J ends lost 8 bases and 4 bases respectively, with 19 bases between them. The CDR3 runs to 15 residues.

The chain links TRBV5-1 to TRBJ1-1; tentatively, D is TRBD1 (6 bases). Germline-derived CDR1 and CDR2 are SGHRS and YFSETQ. The length of the CDR3 is 15 residues. Trimming stripped 0 bases from V and 5 bases from J, with 14 bases between. CDR3 loop: CASSLEAGVGTEAFF. For the CDR3, the DNA is TGCGCCAGCAGCTTGGAGGCAGGGGTTGGTACTGAAGCTTTCTTT.

The J gene is TRBJ1-4, the V gene TRBV29-1; TRBD1 aligns across 9 bases. The V segment lost 6 bases and the J segment 4 bases; nucleotides outside the gene matches: 6. This CDR3 contains 14 residues. The germline V gene encodes CDR1 SQVTM and CDR2 ANQGSEA. As DNA, the CDR3 is TGCAGCGTGACAGGGGGGTTCGGTAATGAAAAACTGTTTTTT. The encoded protein is CSVTGGFGNEKLFF.

This sequence joins TRBV19 and TRBJ2-3, with a tentative D call TRBD1 (5 bases). The CDR3 runs 14 residues. V lost 6 bases, J lost 4 bases, and 14 bases lay in between. Germline CDR1 reads LNHDA; CDR2 reads SQIVND (reference sequence). CDR3 amino acids: CASRMGRPSDTQYF. The CDR3 DNA reads as TGTGCCAGTAGGATGGGGCGACCCTCAGATACGCAGTATTTT.

The chain has TRBV15 and TRBJ2-5; D unclear. This CDR3 is built from 16 residues. V gave up 5 bases and J gave up 2 bases, with 18 bases separating them. Germline CDR1 LNHNV, CDR2 YYDKDF (reference sequence). CDR3: CATSPRSLYSQETQYF. As DNA, the CDR3 is TGTGCCACCAGCCCCCGCTCCTTGTATAGTCAAGAGACCCAGTACTTC.

The chain has TRBV6-5 and TRBJ2-7, with 10 nucleotides matching TRBD1. The germline gives CDR1 MNHEY, CDR2 SVGAGI. With 6 bases clipped from V and 2 bases from J, the junction kept 7 bases outside the gene matches. This CDR3 is built from 15 residues. The CDR3 reads CASSREGTGAYEQYV. As DNA, the CDR3 is TGTGCCAGCAGCCGAGAGGGGACAGGGGCCTACGAGCAGTACGTC.

This chain joins TRBV7-9 and TRBJ2-1; 8 positions agree with TRBD2. V shed 2 bases and J 7 bases; nucleotides not matched to a gene: 7. There are 15 residues in the CDR3. Germline-derived CDR1 and CDR2 are SEHNR and FQNEAQ (reference sequence). The CDR3 DNA reads as TGTGCCAGCAGCTTACCCGGGACTAGTCTGAATGAGCAGTTCTTC. Its protein is CASSLPGTSLNEQFF.

The gene calls are TRBV10-3 and TRBJ2-1; 7 bases match TRBD2. The CDR3 is 16 amino acids. The J segment lost 2 bases and the V segment lost 0 bases, leaving 4 bases of the junction unmatched. Germline V gene data show CDR1 as ENHRY and CDR2 as SYGVKD. CDR3 nucleotide sequence: TGTGCCATCAGTGAGTCTAGCGCGGGGGCCTACAATGAGCAGTTCTTC. Amino acid sequence: CAISESSAGAYNEQFF.